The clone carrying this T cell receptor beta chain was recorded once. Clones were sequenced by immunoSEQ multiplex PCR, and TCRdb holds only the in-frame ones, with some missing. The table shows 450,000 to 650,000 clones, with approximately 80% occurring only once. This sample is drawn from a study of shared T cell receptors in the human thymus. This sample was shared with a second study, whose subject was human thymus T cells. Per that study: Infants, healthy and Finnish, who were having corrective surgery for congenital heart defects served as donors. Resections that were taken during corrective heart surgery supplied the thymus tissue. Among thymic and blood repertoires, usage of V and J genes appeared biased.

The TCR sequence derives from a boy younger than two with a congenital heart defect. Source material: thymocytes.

CDR3 in DNA: TGTGCCAGTAGTCTACGTTGGCTAGCGGCTACCTACGAGCAGTACTTC. Protein sequence: CASSLRWLAATYEQYF. The rearrangement joins TRBV19 to TRBJ2-7; 7 bases map to TRBD2. CDR3 length: 16 amino acids. J gave up 2 bases and V 5 bases, and 12 bases lay outside the gene matches. CDR1 is LNHDA and CDR2 is SQIVND in the germline V gene (reference sequence).